Reported below is one T cell receptor beta chain. The antigen remains unidentified. According to the study, TCR beta libraries were built with iRepertoire HTBI primers and CDR3-region Arm-PCR. One entry per CDR3 protein results from TCRdb running MiXCR on the multiplex PCR reads. The data contain hundreds of thousands of distinct CDR3 sequences, 12% of them singletons. The source of the sample is a study of regulatory T cells in long-lasting Graves disease. Overall study results and limits: Persistent disease preferred TRBV28, TRBJ1-2 and TRBJ2-5; new disease, TRBV20-1 and TRBJ2-1. The analysis examined peripheral blood only and excluded thyroid tissue. Persistent patients had a count of shared public clonotypes (2,741) that exceeded that of new patients (almost 1,000).

The CDR3 extends over 16 amino acids. Germline-derived CDR1 and CDR2 are SGHRS and YFSETQ. V shed 4 bases, J shed 1 base, and the junction held 11 bases outside the gene matches. Time point reported: newly diagnosed GD, antithyroid drugs for less than 3 months. Making the TCR library involved RNA that had been extracted from PBMCs. The EDTA tubes were filled with about 10 milliliters of drawn peripheral blood. These same data were also listed under a study on T cells in Graves' hyperthyroidism and ophthalmopathy.

The clonotype comes from a woman aged 25 to 39 with Graves disease. Sequences were derived from peripheral blood mononuclear cells (PBMCs), sampled at new diagnosis, from a patient treated with antithyroid drugs. The gene calls are TRBV5-1 and TRBJ2-7; TRBD1 agrees at 7 bases. The CDR3 region is CASSPTSGTVSYEQYF. In DNA form, the CDR3 reads TGCGCCAGCAGCCCGACGTCCGGGACAGTTTCCTACGAGCAGTACTTC.